This T cell receptor (beta chain) emerged from a study of blood T cell repertoires in COVID-19. This study enrolled people aged about 18 to 100 from about two dozen US geographic areas. Assignments of participants to cohorts depended upon their own reported clinical history. This CDR3 contains 17 residues. Germline-derived CDR1 and CDR2 are MNHEY and SMNVEV (reference sequence). The ends lost 2 bases at V and 4 bases at J; junction bases unmatched: 10. Sequencing used immunoSEQ multiplex PCR; TCRdb keeps in-frame clones, though not all of them. The data contain about 280,000 clones, 70% to 90% of them singletons.

This clonotype originated in a woman between 25 and 40 years old who had recovered from COVID-19. The chain employs TRBV27 and TRBJ2-3; 9 nucleotides match TRBD2. The material sequenced was PBMCs or T cells enriched from blood (not recorded which). CDR3: CASSLLSAGGPPDTQYF. The CDR3 DNA sequence: TGTGCCAGCAGTTTACTCTCGGCGGGAGGGCCCCCAGATACGCAGTATTTT.